This TCR beta chain was captured by sequencing in a study of siplizumab effects on memory and regulatory T cells. Data came from immunoSEQ multiplex PCR; TCRdb stores just in-frame clones and leaves some out. In the table there are roughly 92,000 clones, just under 95% of which are singletons. CDR1 MDHEN and CDR2 SYDVKM come from the germline V gene. This CDR3 has 14 residues. V was shortened by 10 bases and J by 0 bases, with 12 bases between the two germline ends. Study-wide points: Suppressive function of proliferating Tregs from siplizumab cultures was not confirmed. Naive T cells appeared more varied than memory cells and looked like key alloresponse contributors.

Regarding this clone: The target antigen is unknown.

This TCR derives from a human donor in good health. This rearrangement joins TRBV28 to TRBJ1-4, with a tentative D call TRBD1 (5 bases). The sequenced sample consisted of non-Treg CD4+ T cells sorted from blood. The DNA for the CDR3 is TGTGCCACAAACGCGGGGGCAACTAATGAAAAACTGTTTTTT. Its protein product is CATNAGATNEKLFF.